These 16 T cell receptor beta chains came from one sample sequenced in a study of shared clonotypes between healthy human individuals. Using immunoSEQ multiplex PCR, the repertoire was profiled, and TCRdb retains in-frame clones only, with some absent. The table includes some 680,000 clones, 60% to 75% detected once. Sequenced material: memory CD4+ T cells sorted from blood. Sample subset: CD45RA-negative fraction. These receptor sequences come from a woman in her twenties or thirties in good health.

The rearrangement joins TRBV14 to TRBJ2-5; perhaps D is TRBD1 or TRBD2 (6 bases each). The CDR3 loop spans 18 amino acids. The germline V gene has CDR1 SGHDN and CDR2 FVKESK. V dropped 2 bases and J dropped 10 bases, with 29 bases sitting between them. The CDR3 sequence: CASSQTGGIQGHRDGQYF. The CDR3 DNA reads TGTGCCAGCAGCCAAACAGGAGGGATACAGGGACACCGAGATGGCCAGTACTTC.

CDR3 in amino acids: CASSLVQNTEAFF. The DNA of the CDR3 is TGTGCCAGCAGCTTAGTTCAGAACACTGAAGCTTTCTTT. The rearrangement joins TRBV7-9 to TRBJ1-1; D is unresolved. Germline V gene lookup returns CDR1 SEHNR and CDR2 FQNEAQ (reference sequence). Trimming cost V 1 base and J 1 base, with 4 bases left between them. This CDR3 has 13 amino acids. The variable domain in full, completed from reference TRBV7-9 and TRBJ1-1, reads DTGVSQNPRHKITKRGQNVTFRCDPISEHNRLYWYRQTLGQGPEFLTYFQNEAQLEKSRLLSDRFSAERPKGSFSTLEIQRTEQGDSAMYLCASSLVQNTEAFFGQGTRLTVV.

This clone was seen a handful of times. The gene calls are TRBV7-8 and TRBJ1-4; D not certain. Germline lookup yields CDR1 SGHVS and CDR2 FQNEAQ. Trimming shortened V by 2 bases and J by 0 bases, and 19 bases separated the two germline ends. The CDR3 totals 19 residues. CDR3 loop: CASSLSNPAGRATNEKLFF. The CDR3 nucleotides read TGTGCCAGCAGCTTATCTAACCCCGCCGGAAGAGCAACTAATGAAAAACTGTTTTTT.

The chain employs TRBV29-1 and TRBJ2-7; 7 positions agree with TRBD2. The CDR3 loop spans 15 amino acids. Trimming removed 7 bases from V and 0 bases from J; junction bases left unmatched: 12. The germline V gene encodes CDR1 SQVTM and CDR2 ANQGSEA. The CDR3 bases are TGCAGCGCTCTTCTAGGACTAGGGCTCTCCTACGAGCAGTACTTC. It is translated as CSALLGLGLSYEQYF.

In its sample, this clone was seen a few times. The germline gene is not matched at one end of the junction; a read error may be the cause. The chain joins TRBV27 to TRBJ1-5; D call uncertain. Germline assignment: CDR1 MNHEY and CDR2 SMNVEV (reference sequence). CDR3 length equals 9 residues. In nucleotides, the CDR3 is TGTGCCAGCAGTCAGCCCCAGCATTTT. Translated, it gives CASSQPQHF.

For the CDR3, the DNA is TGTGCCAGCAGCTTTTCCGCACCCTACAATGAGCAGTTCTTC. This encodes CASSFSAPYNEQFF. The chain is built from TRBV7-3 and TRBJ2-1; D unclear. Trimming removed 3 bases from V and 2 bases from J, with 8 bases in between. Germline V gives CDR1 SGHTA, CDR2 FQGTGA. This CDR3 region has 14 residues.

The chain recombines TRBV7-9 with TRBJ1-4; possibly TRBD1 for D (6 bases). From germline, CDR1 is SEHNR and CDR2 FQNEAQ (reference sequence). Trimming pared 5 bases from V and 3 bases from J, leaving 13 bases between. This CDR3 is built from 15 residues. The CDR3 DNA sequence: TGTGCCAGCAGCCCTCAGGGGTTGGCTAATGAAAAACTGTTTTTT. Its translation is CASSPQGLANEKLFF.

The chain has TRBV18 and TRBJ1-4, with a tentative D call TRBD1 (5 bases). Germline V gives CDR1 KGHSH, CDR2 LQKENI. The germline V and J ends were trimmed by 1 base and 6 bases, with 6 bases remaining between them. This CDR3 is 13 amino acids long. Here the CDR3 reads CASSPRRDEKLFF. For the CDR3, the DNA is TGTGCCAGCTCACCACGCAGGGATGAAAAACTGTTTTTT.

As to this clone: This likely traces to a read error, being one base from a far larger clone. The chain's CDR3 is CASSSGTDQETQYF. CDR3 DNA sequence: TGTGCCAGCAGTTCGGGGACAGACCAAGAGACCCAGTACTTC. The genes are TRBV28 and TRBJ2-5, with 7 bases that match TRBD1. This CDR3 is built from 14 residues. The ends lost 4 bases at V and 0 bases at J; junction bases unmatched: 2. Germline lookup yields CDR1 MDHEN and CDR2 SYDVKM.

The V and J genes are TRBV7-8 and TRBJ1-1; possible D gene TRBD1, 6 bases. CDR1 is SGHVS, CDR2 FQNEAQ, per germline. V was clipped by 5 bases and J by 11 bases, with 18 bases between them. The CDR3 runs to 13 residues. In DNA form, the CDR3 reads TGTGCCAGCAGCCCCAGGTTGGGGGGCTCGGCTTTCTTT. Amino acids: CASSPRLGGSAFF. The full variable domain, rest sourced from reference TRBV7-8 and TRBJ1-1, is GAGVSQSPRYKVAKRGQDVALRCDPISGHVSLFWYQQALGQGPEFLTYFQNEAQLDKSGLPSDRFFAERPEGSVSTLKIQRTQQEDSAVYLCASSPRLGGSAFFGQGTRLTVV.

The genes are TRBV11-2 and TRBJ2-3; possibly TRBD1 or TRBD2 for D (5 bases each). Trimming removed 1 base at V and 5 bases at J, with 16 bases between. Germline CDR1 SGHAT, CDR2 FQNNGV. There are 16 residues in the CDR3. As DNA, the CDR3 is TGTGCCAGCAGCTTAGGCCCGGGGCCCCAGGGAGATACGCAGTATTTT. Encoded protein: CASSLGPGPQGDTQYF. Complete variable domain (other parts from reference TRBV11-2 and TRBJ2-3): EAGVAQSPRYKIIEKRQSVAFWCNPISGHATLYWYQQILGQGPKLLIQFQNNGVVDDSQLPKDRFSAERLKGVDSTLKIQPAKLEDSAVYLCASSLGPGPQGDTQYFGPGTRLTVL.

The rearrangement joins TRBV28 to TRBJ2-3; D is possibly TRBD2 (5 bases). The CDR3 sequence is 11 residues long. V was cut by 7 bases and J by 15 bases, with 17 bases left in between. The V gene's germline CDR1 is MDHEN and CDR2 SYDVKM. DNA of the CDR3: TGTGCCAGCAATACGGACTCTGCACAATATTTT. The encoded protein is CASNTDSAQYF.

The rearrangement links TRBV5-1 to TRBJ2-7; D tentatively reads TRBD1 or TRBD2 (5 bases each). The length of the CDR3 is 14 residues. Germline values: CDR1 SGHRS, CDR2 YFSETQ. Trimming left V 0 bases short and J 6 bases short, with 13 bases between. CDR3 DNA sequence: TGCGCCAGCAGCTTGGTCGGGGACGTAAGCGAGCAGTACTTC. This codes for CASSLVGDVSEQYF. Variable domain in full (rest from reference TRBV5-1 and TRBJ2-7): KAGVTQTPRYLIKTRGQQVTLSCSPISGHRSVSWYQQTPGQGLQFLFEYFSETQRNKGNFPGRFSGRQFSNSRSEMNVSTLELGDSALYLCASSLVGDVSEQYFGPGTRLTVT.

The chain combines TRBV6-6 with TRBJ2-7; 16 bases are shared with TRBD2. J was trimmed by 9 bases and V by 6 bases; bases with no gene match: 8. This CDR3 region has 15 residues. Germline V gene data show CDR1 as MNHNY and CDR2 as SVGAGI (reference sequence). CDR3 sequence reads: CASSPRGTSGRVQYF. CDR3 bases: TGTGCCAGCAGCCCTCGTGGGACTAGCGGGAGGGTGCAGTACTTC.

In its sample, this clone was seen a few times. This rearrangement joins TRBV5-6 to TRBJ2-3; TRBD2 aligns across 8 bases. V gave up 4 bases and J gave up 5 bases; unmatched junction bases: 6. The CDR3 is 14 amino acids. Germline V lookup: CDR1 SGHDT, CDR2 YYEEEE. The CDR3: CASSGRTSLDTQYF. The CDR3 DNA reads as TGTGCCAGCAGCGGAAGGACTAGCCTAGATACGCAGTATTTT.

The V and J genes are TRBV4-1 and TRBJ2-7; 11 nucleotides match TRBD2. V lost 2 bases and J lost 3; bases outside the gene matches: 0. CDR3 length: 14 residues. The germline CDR1 and CDR2 sequences are MGHRA and YSYEKL. DNA of the CDR3: TGCGCCAGCAGCCAAACTAGCGGGAGCTACGAGCAGTACTTC. Translating it yields CASSQTSGSYEQYF.